This is a list of T cell receptor beta chains from one sample in a study of OX40 agonist ivuxolimab in advanced cancers. Sequencing used immunoSEQ multiplex PCR; TCRdb keeps in-frame clones, though not all of them. The top ten hold approximately 16% of the sample, which has around 60,000 clones, roughly 87% seen once. Sample: CD4+ or CD8+ T cells sorted from blood, taken in a trial of the OX40 agonist ivuxolimab. All receptors come from an adult with an advanced solid tumor such as melanoma, head and neck, liver or kidney cancer. CDR3s include the opening cysteine and the closing phenylalanine or tryptophan.

J gene: TRBJ2-1
V gene: TRBV7-3
CDR3 protein: CASSPRRGEQFF

J gene: TRBJ1-3
V gene: TRBV18
CDR3 protein: CASSQQGAHGNTIYF

J gene: TRBJ2-7
V gene: TRBV28
CDR3 protein: CASSARVYEQYF

J gene: TRBJ2-1
V gene: TRBV20-1
CDR3 protein: CSARDGAGQFF

J gene: TRBJ2-1
V gene: TRBV28
CDR3 protein: CASTFRDRGNEQFF

J gene: TRBJ2-5
V gene: TRBV15
CDR3 protein: CATSPTDRSETQYF

J gene: TRBJ2-7
V gene: TRBV28
CDR3 protein: CASSSWDQKTAEEQYF

J gene: TRBJ2-1
V gene: TRBV19
CDR3 protein: CASSIPGTPRSYNEQFF

J gene: TRBJ1-1
V gene: TRBV28
CDR3 protein: CASSPLSGNTEAFF

J gene: TRBJ2-1
V gene: TRBV28
CDR3 protein: CASSEDGQWSSYNEQFF

J gene: TRBJ1-2
V gene: TRBV19
CDR3 protein: CASSSRPGLNYGYTF

J gene: TRBJ1-5
V gene: TRBV7-6
CDR3 protein: CASSLYGAPGQPQHF

J gene: TRBJ2-3
V gene: TRBV6-5
CDR3 protein: CASSYGVRVTDTQYF

J gene: TRBJ2-7
V gene: TRBV28
CDR3 protein: CASRTSGSSYEQYF

J gene: TRBJ2-1
V gene: TRBV6-6
CDR3 protein: CASQLISEQFF

J gene: TRBJ1-4
V gene: TRBV2
CDR3 protein: CASRFGTGGEKLFF

J gene: TRBJ2-3
V gene: TRBV6-5
CDR3 protein: CASSSGRETDTQYF

J gene: TRBJ1-5
V gene: TRBV10-3
CDR3 protein: CAISDSQGAIQPQHF

J gene: TRBJ1-1
V gene: TRBV19
CDR3 protein: CASTPGSQGAAFF